The 23 T cell receptor beta chains in this list originate from one sample, sequenced in a study of CD8+ T cells in alopecia areata. Reverse transcription of extracted RNA yielded cDNA, which provided the sequencing template. The assay was immunoSEQ multiplex PCR, and TCRdb's table has in-frame clones only and misses some. The profile shows almost 35,000 clones, 55% of them singletons. Sequencing was performed on NKG2D-high CD8+ T cells sorted from blood. Receptors originate from a human donor with alopecia areata.

This clone was counted between two and nine times. The chain joins TRBV25-1 to TRBJ2-2, with TRBD2 matching over 9 bases. The CDR3 runs to 15 residues. Germline trimming cut 5 bases from V and 4 bases from J; bases unmatched to any gene: 5. The germline V gene has CDR1 MGHDK and CDR2 SYGVNS. CDR3 sequence: CASSRVAGVTGELFF. CDR3 DNA: TGTGCCAGCAGTCGGGTAGCGGGAGTCACCGGGGAGCTGTTTTTT.

The CDR3 nucleotides are TGCAGCGTTGGCATAAGGACAGGGCTTAACTATGGCTACACCTTC. Translated: CSVGIRTGLNYGYTF. The chain joins TRBV29-1 to TRBJ1-2; 8 positions agree with TRBD1. V was clipped by 4 bases and J by 1 base; unmatched bases: 8. This CDR3 is 15 amino acids long. The V gene's germline CDR1 is SQVTM and CDR2 ANQGSEA.

Only a few counts were recorded for this clone. The chain recombines TRBV10-3 with TRBJ2-3, with D perhaps matching TRBD1 (6 bases). V was shortened by 5 bases and J by 2 bases, with 14 bases between the two germline ends. Germline CDR1 ENHRY, CDR2 SYGVKD. This CDR3 contains 15 residues. The CDR3 here is CAISTALGATDTQYF. CDR3 sequence (DNA): TGTGCCATCAGTACAGCCCTGGGGGCCACAGATACGCAGTATTTT.

The rearrangement links TRBV7-9 to TRBJ2-5; TRBD1 aligns across 11 bases. CDR3 size: 15 residues. Germline V lookup: CDR1 SEHNR, CDR2 FQNEAQ (reference sequence). The ends lost 6 bases at V and 11 bases at J; junction bases unmatched: 14. CDR3 DNA sequence: TGTGCCAGCAGTCAATCCGGGACAGGGGGTACTGAGCAGTACTTC. Encoded protein: CASSQSGTGGTEQYF.

The V and J genes are TRBV27 and TRBJ2-7; 10 bases match TRBD1. There are 15 residues in the CDR3. Germline V lookup: CDR1 MNHEY, CDR2 SMNVEV (reference sequence). CDR3 region: CADRDRGCGTYEQYF. CDR3 coding DNA: TGTGCAGACCGGGACAGGGGATGTGGGACCTACGAGCAGTACTTC.

The V and J genes are TRBV4-1 and TRBJ2-1; D ambiguous. Germline V gives CDR1 MGHRA, CDR2 YSYEKL. This CDR3 has 12 amino acids. Trimming pared 2 bases from V and 7 bases from J, leaving 6 bases between. DNA for the CDR3: TGCGCCAGCAGCCAACTTGGGAATGAGCAGTTCTTC. Translated: CASSQLGNEQFF.

This rearrangement joins TRBV9 to TRBJ2-1; no clear D. CDR1 SGDLS and CDR2 YYNGEE come from the germline V gene. The V gene lost 4 bases and the J gene lost 1 base, with 3 bases spanning the gap. This CDR3 region has 12 residues. CDR3 coding DNA: TGTGCCAGCAGCCCATCCTACAATGAGCAGTTCTTC. Protein product: CASSPSYNEQFF.

The rearrangement joins TRBV6-5 to TRBJ2-5; TRBD1 is a possible D gene (6 bases). CDR1 and CDR2 (germline): MNHEY, SVGAGI. V shed 2 bases and J shed 0 bases, with 10 bases lying between them. The CDR3 runs 15 residues. The CDR3 sequence is CASSYLTGHQETQYF. The CDR3 bases are TGTGCCAGCAGTTACCTGACAGGACACCAAGAGACCCAGTACTTC.

The chain carries TRBV6-1 and TRBJ1-5; D is unclear. Germline CDR1 is MNHNS and CDR2 is SASEGT. Trimming took off 8 bases at V and 9 bases at J, with 2 bases between the two ends. The CDR3 length is 8 residues. CDR3 sequence: CASGPQHF. In nucleotides, the CDR3 is TGTGCCAGCGGGCCCCAGCATTTT.

This clone was recorded once. The V and J genes are TRBV15 and TRBJ1-5; D gene uncertain. The ends were cut back, 0 bases at V and 2 bases at J, with 8 bases in the middle. Germline lookup yields CDR1 LNHNV and CDR2 YYDKDF (reference sequence). The CDR3 contains 15 residues. This CDR3 reads CATSREYSGNQPQHF. DNA for the CDR3: TGTGCCACCAGCAGAGAATATTCGGGCAATCAGCCCCAGCATTTT.

The chain links TRBV6-6 to TRBJ2-1; D tentatively fits TRBD1 or TRBD2 (5 bases each). V dropped 2 bases and J dropped 9 bases, with 8 bases sitting between them. Germline CDR1 is MNHNY and CDR2 is SVGAGI (reference sequence). The CDR3 consists of 12 residues. CDR3 region: CASSYGTSEQFF. In DNA, the CDR3 is TGTGCCAGCAGTTACGGGACGAGTGAGCAGTTCTTC.

This rearrangement joins TRBV5-1 to TRBJ1-5, with a weak D call TRBD1 (6 bases). With 1 base removed from V and 6 bases from J, the gap between germline ends came to 11 bases. The CDR3 is made up of 14 amino acids. Germline V gene sequence: CDR1 SGHRS, CDR2 YFSETQ. Written as DNA, the CDR3 is TGCGCCAGCAGCTTGTGGGGGGCTGGTCAGCCCCAGCATTTT. The encoded protein is CASSLWGAGQPQHF.

The rearrangement links TRBV21-1 to TRBJ2-3; the table assigns TRBD2, which was not confirmed against the DNA. TRBV21-1 is marked as a pseudogene. The CDR3 spans 17 residues. The CDR3: CASSYSHLAGGTDTQYF. In DNA, the CDR3 is TGTGCCAGCAGCTACAGCCATCTAGCGGGAGGTACCGATACGCAGTATTTT.

V usage is TRBV15 and J usage is TRBJ2-7, with D perhaps TRBD1 (6 bases). This CDR3 is 13 amino acids long. Per germline, CDR1 LNHNV and CDR2 YYDKDF (reference sequence). V lost 5 bases, J lost 2 bases, and 10 bases lay in between. The CDR3 DNA reads TGTGCCACCAGCTTCCAGGGGACCTACGAGCAGTACTTC. The encoded protein is CATSFQGTYEQYF.

The chain employs TRBV4-3 and TRBJ2-3, with 7 bases matching TRBD1. The CDR3 spans 17 residues. Looked up from germline, CDR1 is LGHNA and CDR2 is YSLEER. V lost 1 base to trimming and J lost 4 bases; unmatched junction nucleotides: 11. CDR3 in amino acids: CASSQAQGRGPSDTQYF. The CDR3 DNA follows: TGCGCCAGCAGCCAAGCCCAGGGAAGGGGGCCTTCAGATACGCAGTATTTT.

The genes are TRBV14 and TRBJ1-2, with TRBD1 identical over 7 bases. The germline gives CDR1 SGHDN, CDR2 FVKESK. Trimming removed 2 bases from V and 3 bases from J; junction bases left unmatched: 12. There are 17 residues in the CDR3. The CDR3, as DNA: TGTGCCAGCAGCCAACGGAAAACAGGGGTTAGTGACTATGGCTACACCTTC. Encoded protein: CASSQRKTGVSDYGYTF.

In DNA form, the CDR3 reads TGTGCCAGCAGCAGAGCTGAGGGTCGTTACCAAGAGACCCAGTACTTC. It yields the protein CASSRAEGRYQETQYF. This rearrangement joins TRBV13 to TRBJ2-5; D is possibly TRBD2 (5 bases). V lost 5 bases to trimming and J lost 0 bases, with 16 bases between them. This CDR3 comprises 16 residues. In germline, CDR1 is PRHDT, CDR2 FYEKMQ (reference sequence).

The chain combines TRBV7-9 with TRBJ2-7; D is possibly TRBD1 (6 bases). From germline, CDR1 is SEHNR and CDR2 FQNEAQ (reference sequence). CDR3 size: 16 residues. Trimming removed 4 bases at V and 0 bases at J, with 16 bases between. CDR3 residues: CASSSPEGVHSYEQYF. Written as DNA, the CDR3 is TGTGCCAGCAGCTCTCCTGAGGGGGTCCACTCCTACGAGCAGTACTTC.

CDR3 DNA: TGTGCCAGCAGCTTACGGGTGTGGACTAGCGGGGCCTCCTACAATGAGCAGTTCTTC. Its translation: CASSLRVWTSGASYNEQFF. The V gene is TRBV11-2, the J gene TRBJ2-1, with 12 bases aligning to TRBD2. V lost 2 bases to trimming and J lost 0 bases; unmatched junction nucleotides: 8. The V gene's germline CDR1 is SGHAT and CDR2 FQNNGV. The length of the CDR3 is 19 residues.

The chain recombines TRBV7-9 with TRBJ2-1; D not resolved. V was pared by 5 bases and J by 9 bases, with 8 bases between. The CDR3 has 11 residues. Germline V CDR1 and CDR2: SEHNR, FQNEAQ (reference sequence). Written as DNA, the CDR3 is TGTGCCAGCAGCCCCTTTCGTGAGCAGTTCTTC. Encoded protein: CASSPFREQFF.

V usage is TRBV27 and J usage is TRBJ2-1; D might be TRBD1 (5 bases). Germline CDR1 reads MNHEY; CDR2 reads SMNVEV (reference sequence). The germline V and J ends were trimmed by 5 bases and 8 bases, with 10 bases remaining between them. The CDR3 covers 12 residues. The CDR3 DNA reads TGTGCCAGCAGTCAGGGTGCCCATGAGCAGTTCTTC. Protein sequence: CASSQGAHEQFF.

The genes are TRBV9 and TRBJ2-7; 9 positions match TRBD1. CDR1 and CDR2 (germline): SGDLS, YYNGEE. The V gene end was trimmed by 0 bases and the J gene end by 7 bases; junction bases not matched to a gene: 11. The CDR3 is made up of 16 amino acids. CDR3 amino acids: CASSVEVGTGREEQYF. The CDR3 DNA is TGTGCCAGCAGCGTAGAGGTCGGGACAGGGCGGGAGGAGCAGTACTTC. The complete variable domain, with remaining parts taken from reference TRBV9 and TRBJ2-7, reads DSGVTQTPKHLITATGQRVTLRCSPRSGDLSVYWYQQSLDQGLQFLIQYYNGEERAKGNILERFSAQQFPDLHSELNLSSLELGDSALYFCASSVEVGTGREEQYFGPGTRLTVT.

This chain joins TRBV4-1 and TRBJ2-3, with TRBD2 identical over 12 bases. This CDR3 is 17 amino acids long. CDR1 and CDR2 (germline): MGHRA, YSYEKL. The V gene end was trimmed by 6 bases and the J gene end by 0 bases; junction bases not matched to a gene: 7. CDR3 sequence (DNA): TGCGCCAGCAGTACTAGCGGGGGGCCTACTAGCACAGATACGCAGTATTTT. It specifies CASSTSGGPTSTDTQYF.